This T cell receptor beta chain was found in a study of blood T cell repertoires in COVID-19. Study at large: Sites in the United States, Italy and Spain provided acute and convalescent COVID-19 samples. T cells, B-cell-depleted T cells, or PBMCs supplied cDNA or gDNA.

V lost 1 base and J lost 1, with 13 bases in between. The germline CDR1 and CDR2 sequences are SEHNR and FQNEAQ (reference sequence). CDR3 length: 16 amino acids. Per the original data handling: Quantification of nucleated cells was approximated via reference gene primer amplification. Some clones are missing from TCRdb's copy, which holds only in-frame ones; the method was immunoSEQ multiplex PCR. That table gives V, J and clone size, and the DNA gave D and trimming. The sample lists approximately 260,000 clones; approximately 80% were seen once. This sequence originates from a woman older than 75 with acute or convalescent COVID-19. The chain recombines TRBV7-9 with TRBJ1-1; perhaps TRBD1 as D (5 bases). The material sequenced was peripheral blood. The CDR3 region is CASSLGAGMENTEAFF. The CDR3 nucleotides are TGTGCCAGCAGCTTAGGAGCAGGGATGGAGAACACTGAAGCTTTCTTT.